These 31 T cell receptor beta chains originate from one sample sequenced in a study of T cell changes during pregnancy in multiple sclerosis. TCRdb's copy holds only in-frame clones and misses some; the assay was immunoSEQ multiplex PCR. In the table there are tens of thousands of clones, more than 85% of which are singletons. Material: CD4+ T cells from peripheral blood mononuclear cells, obtained after pregnancy. All receptors derive from a female donor with multiple sclerosis, enrolled in a pregnancy study.

The genes are TRBV6-6 and TRBJ1-2, with D perhaps matching TRBD1 (6 bases). The CDR3 length is 11 residues. CDR1 is MNHNY, CDR2 SVGAGI, per germline (reference sequence). The germline V and J ends were trimmed by 7 bases and 8 bases, with 11 bases remaining between them. The DNA for the CDR3 is TGTGCCAGCACCCATGGGGGCGGCTACACCTTC. Its protein is CASTHGGGYTF.

This chain joins TRBV7-2 and TRBJ2-3, with 12 bases lining up with TRBD2. Germline V gene sequence: CDR1 SGHTA, CDR2 FQGNSA. J lost 1 base, V lost 4 bases, and 3 bases had no gene match. There are 16 residues in the CDR3. CDR3: CASSSWTSGGTDTQYF. The CDR3 nucleotides are TGTGCCAGCAGCTCCTGGACTAGCGGGGGCACAGATACGCAGTATTTT.

The chain carries TRBV28 and TRBJ1-5, with no clear D. The V gene's germline CDR1 is MDHEN and CDR2 SYDVKM. The V end was cut by 3 bases, the J end by 4 bases, with 13 bases between. The CDR3 has 15 amino acids. DNA of the CDR3: TGTGCCAGCAGTTTCTCCAACAGCGGTAATCAGCCCCAGCATTTT. It yields the protein CASSFSNSGNQPQHF.

In its sample, this clone was seen once. V gene TRBV5-1 combines with J gene TRBJ2-7; D remains ambiguous. V was cut by 0 bases and J by 6 bases, with 13 bases left in between. Germline V gives CDR1 SGHRS, CDR2 YFSETQ. The CDR3 totals 14 residues. CDR3 residues: CASSLARVSGEQYF. The CDR3 coding sequence is TGCGCCAGCAGCTTGGCCAGAGTTTCAGGCGAGCAGTACTTC.

This rearrangement joins TRBV29-1 to TRBJ1-2, with a tentative D call TRBD1 (6 bases). This CDR3 has 11 amino acids. Trimming shortened V by 6 bases and J by 6 bases, and 11 bases separated the two germline ends. In germline, CDR1 is SQVTM, CDR2 ANQGSEA. The CDR3 DNA reads TGCAGCGTGTACAGGGCGGATGGCTACACCTTC. Protein product: CSVYRADGYTF.

The chain is built from TRBV23-1 and TRBJ1-2, with D possibly being TRBD1 (5 bases). TRBV23-1 has ORF status, its function being uncertain. Trimming removed 4 bases from V and 2 bases from J, with 14 bases in between. CDR3 size: 15 residues. In DNA form, the CDR3 reads TGCGCCAGCAGTCCTACCAGGGATTTAAACTATGGCTACACCTTC. Translation gives CASSPTRDLNYGYTF.

This clone appeared a single time. This chain joins TRBV19 and TRBJ2-7; 7 bases agree with TRBD1. The CDR3 runs to 13 residues. In germline, CDR1 is LNHDA, CDR2 SQIVND (reference sequence). V lost 6 bases and J lost 5; bases outside the gene matches: 7. Here the CDR3 DNA reads TGTGCCAGTAGGAGACAGGGCGTAGACGAGCAGTACTTC. This sequence encodes CASRRQGVDEQYF.

The chain links TRBV29-1 to TRBJ2-3, with D maybe TRBD2 (5 bases). CDR3 length equals 12 residues. Deletions cut 8 bases from V and 0 bases from J, with 9 bases between. Germline V gene lookup returns CDR1 SQVTM and CDR2 ANQGSEA. CDR3 nucleotides: TGCAGCCCCCGGACTAGCACAGATACGCAGTATTTT. Its translation: CSPRTSTDTQYF.

The genes are TRBV30 and TRBJ1-5; weak D call: TRBD1 (6 bases). V was pared by 3 bases and J by 5 bases, with 14 bases between. This CDR3 has 14 amino acids. Germline CDR1 is GTSNPN and CDR2 is SVGIG (reference sequence). CDR3 nucleotide sequence: TGTGCCTGGAGCGGACAGAGATATTATCAGCCCCAGCATTTT. Encoded protein: CAWSGQRYYQPQHF.

The chain employs TRBV11-2 and TRBJ2-5; no reliable D call. The V gene lost 3 bases and the J gene lost 5 bases, with 13 bases spanning the gap. This CDR3 comprises 14 residues. Germline V gene lookup returns CDR1 SGHAT and CDR2 FQNNGV. The DNA of the CDR3 is TGTGCCAGCAGCTTCACCCTAAGTCGGGAGACCCAGTACTTC. Its protein product is CASSFTLSRETQYF.

The V and J genes are TRBV27 and TRBJ1-1, with 10 bases fitting TRBD1. The CDR3 contains 16 residues. Germline loops: CDR1 MNHEY, CDR2 SMNVEV (reference sequence). Trimming at V came to 5 bases and at J to 5 bases, leaving 11 bases not matched to a gene. The CDR3 coding sequence is TGTGCCAGCAGTCCGGGGACAGGGGAGGGGAGGACTGAAGCTTTCTTT. This codes for CASSPGTGEGRTEAFF.

The chain recombines TRBV5-1 with TRBJ2-4; D is perhaps TRBD1 (6 bases). V was pared by 2 bases and J by 8 bases, with 17 bases between. The CDR3 length is 15 residues. Germline loops: CDR1 SGHRS, CDR2 YFSETQ. In DNA, the CDR3 is TGCGCCAGCAGCTTCACACAGGGCTTTAGAGACATTCAGTACTTC. Translating it yields CASSFTQGFRDIQYF.

The rearrangement uses TRBV2 and TRBJ2-3; 9 nucleotides line up with TRBD1. Germline CDR1 and CDR2: SNHLY and FYNNEI. The length of the CDR3 is 16 residues. Trimming cost V 8 bases and J 0 bases; bases outside gene matches: 9. The CDR3 nucleotides read TGTGCCAGCCTCCGGGACAGGGCTAGGAGCACAGATACGCAGTATTTT. It translates to CASLRDRARSTDTQYF.

The chain couples TRBV5-1 to TRBJ2-3; TRBD2 matches at 11 bases. Per germline, CDR1 SGHRS and CDR2 YFSETQ. The CDR3 runs 17 residues. V lost 3 bases to trimming and J lost 11 bases; unmatched junction nucleotides: 17. The CDR3: CASSSGGTSGKTGGQYF. In DNA form, the CDR3 reads TGCGCCAGCAGCTCGGGCGGGACTAGCGGAAAAACCGGGGGGCAGTATTTT.

V usage is TRBV2 and J usage is TRBJ2-7; 9 positions agree with TRBD1. In germline, CDR1 is SNHLY, CDR2 FYNNEI. CDR3 length: 14 amino acids. With 6 bases clipped from V and 2 bases from J, the junction kept 5 bases outside the gene matches. In DNA, the CDR3 is TGTGCCAGCAGGGCTCGGGACAGGGCCTACGAGCAGTACTTC. Translating gives CASRARDRAYEQYF.

The rearrangement links TRBV5-4 to TRBJ2-3; 7 bases fit TRBD2. Germline CDR1 SGHNT, CDR2 YYREEE (reference sequence). The CDR3 covers 15 residues. V trimming: 5 bases; J trimming: 2 bases; junction bases outside the gene matches: 8. The CDR3 DNA is TGTGCCAGCAGTAAAAGCGGGACTTTCACAGATACGCAGTATTTT. Its protein is CASSKSGTFTDTQYF.

This sequence joins TRBV30 and TRBJ2-1; no clear D gene. The CDR3 runs to 13 residues. Between the trimmed V and J ends, which lost 4 bases and 5 bases, there was a span of 12 bases. Germline CDR1 is GTSNPN and CDR2 is SVGIG (reference sequence). In nucleotides, the CDR3 is TGTGCCTGGAATCGGAGCCCAAACAATGAGCAGTTCTTC. It encodes CAWNRSPNNEQFF.

V usage is TRBV25-1 and J usage is TRBJ2-5, with unresolved D. Germline V lookup: CDR1 MGHDK, CDR2 SYGVNS. The CDR3 has 13 residues. With 2 bases removed from V and 7 bases from J, the gap between germline ends came to 11 bases. CDR3 amino acids: CASSEGLPGTQYF. CDR3 nucleotides: TGTGCCAGCAGTGAAGGGCTCCCAGGGACCCAGTACTTC.

CDR3 protein: CAWSVPGVTEAFF. CDR3 in DNA: TGTGCCTGGAGTGTACCAGGGGTCACTGAAGCTTTCTTT. The V call is TRBV30, the J call TRBJ1-1; the D gene is possibly TRBD1 (6 bases). Trimming left V 0 bases short and J 4 bases short, with 9 bases between. CDR3 size: 13 residues. Germline CDR1 and CDR2: GTSNPN and SVGIG (reference sequence).

The chain joins TRBV18 to TRBJ2-7, with D maybe TRBD1 (5 bases). V lost 4 bases, J lost 0 bases, and 10 bases lay in between. The CDR3 sequence is 14 residues long. Germline lookup yields CDR1 KGHSH and CDR2 LQKENI. This CDR3 is CASSRATDSYEQYF. As DNA, the CDR3 is TGTGCCAGCTCACGGGCGACAGACTCCTACGAGCAGTACTTC.

The chain carries TRBV5-1 and TRBJ2-7; TRBD1 matches 9 bases. Germline trimming cut 4 bases from V and 3 bases from J; bases unmatched to any gene: 5. The CDR3 has 14 residues. Germline lookup yields CDR1 SGHRS and CDR2 YFSETQ. The CDR3 spells CASSPGTGYYEQYF. In DNA, the CDR3 is TGCGCCAGCAGCCCCGGGACAGGGTACTACGAGCAGTACTTC.

The V call is TRBV9, the J call TRBJ2-5; possible D gene TRBD2, 6 bases. The V gene's germline CDR1 is SGDLS and CDR2 YYNGEE. The germline V and J ends were trimmed by 0 bases and 5 bases, with 14 bases remaining between them. The CDR3 totals 15 residues. The DNA for the CDR3 is TGTGCCAGCAGCGTAGCTGGCGGGATAGGGGAGACCCAGTACTTC. Its translation: CASSVAGGIGETQYF.

The chain links TRBV5-1 to TRBJ2-7; 8 nucleotides agree with TRBD1. The CDR3 has 15 residues. CDR1 and CDR2 (germline): SGHRS, YFSETQ. J gave up 2 bases and V 0 bases, and 4 bases lay outside the gene matches. CDR3 protein: CASSLGTGTAYEQYF. The DNA for the CDR3 is TGCGCCAGCAGCTTGGGGACAGGGACCGCCTACGAGCAGTACTTC.

The genes are TRBV5-1 and TRBJ1-1, with 10 bases aligning to TRBD1. The CDR3 loop spans 14 amino acids. Looked up from germline, CDR1 is SGHRS and CDR2 is YFSETQ. V was pared by 2 bases and J by 3 bases, with 1 base of the junction left unmatched. The CDR3: CASSFGTGDTEAFF. CDR3 nucleotides: TGCGCCAGCAGCTTCGGGACAGGGGACACTGAAGCTTTCTTT.

The CDR3 here is CASSLVGFEQYF. CDR3 bases: TGTGCCAGCAGTCTAGTCGGGTTCGAGCAGTACTTC. V usage is TRBV7-8 and J usage is TRBJ2-7; D is undetermined. The V end was cut by 6 bases, the J end by 6 bases, with 12 bases between. Germline V gene sequence: CDR1 SGHVS, CDR2 FQNEAQ. The CDR3 covers 12 residues.

CDR3 sequence reads: CASSFGQNTNEKLFF. The CDR3 DNA reads TGTGCCAGCAGCTTCGGACAGAACACTAATGAAAAACTGTTTTTT. This chain uses TRBV9 with TRBJ1-4; maybe TRBD1 (6 bases). The CDR3 spans 15 residues. Trimming shortened V by 4 bases and J by 2 bases, and 12 bases separated the two germline ends. CDR1 is SGDLS and CDR2 is YYNGEE in the germline V gene. The full variable domain, with the rest looked up from reference TRBV9 and TRBJ1-4, is DSGVTQTPKHLITATGQRVTLRCSPRSGDLSVYWYQQSLDQGLQFLIQYYNGEERAKGNILERFSAQQFPDLHSELNLSSLELGDSALYFCASSFGQNTNEKLFFGSGTQLSVL.

The chain uses TRBV6-5 and TRBJ2-7; D call uncertain. The CDR3 consists of 13 residues. Germline V gene sequence: CDR1 MNHEY, CDR2 SVGAGI. V was trimmed by 3 bases and J by 2 bases, leaving 8 bases between them. Written as DNA, the CDR3 is TGTGCCAGCAGTTATCTCCGGGCCTACGAGCAGTACTTC. Its translation is CASSYLRAYEQYF.

This chain links TRBV5-1 with TRBJ2-1, with a tentative D call TRBD2 (7 bases). This CDR3 has 16 amino acids. V was pared by 1 base and J by 0 bases, with 11 bases between. The V gene's germline CDR1 is SGHRS and CDR2 YFSETQ. As DNA, the CDR3 is TGCGCCAGCAGCTTGAGGGGGGGTGGCTCCTACAATGAGCAGTTCTTC. This gives the protein CASSLRGGGSYNEQFF.

This clone was counted a single time. This sequence joins TRBV2 and TRBJ2-7, with 7 bases identical to TRBD1. The CDR3 sequence is 14 residues long. V shed 8 bases and J 0 bases; nucleotides not matched to a gene: 7. CDR1 and CDR2 (germline): SNHLY, FYNNEI. The CDR3 DNA follows: TGTGCCAGCGTGGCTGACAGGGTCTCCTACGAGCAGTACTTC. As protein: CASVADRVSYEQYF.

The rearrangement uses TRBV7-9 and TRBJ1-2; weak D call: TRBD1 (5 bases). CDR1 SEHNR and CDR2 FQNEAQ come from the germline V gene (reference sequence). Trimming took 5 bases from V and 1 from J, leaving 11 bases between them. This CDR3 has 14 amino acids. Written as DNA, the CDR3 is TGTGCCAGCAGCCGGGACGGGGGTAACTATGGCTACACCTTC. This encodes CASSRDGGNYGYTF.

The chain is built from TRBV11-2 and TRBJ2-7, with 7 bases aligning to TRBD1. Trimming cost V 3 bases and J 4 bases; bases outside gene matches: 12. In germline, CDR1 is SGHAT, CDR2 FQNNGV. This CDR3 has 16 amino acids. The CDR3 coding sequence is TGTGCCAGCAGCTTCCGACAGACAGGGCTAGGTTACGAGCAGTACTTC. Encoded protein: CASSFRQTGLGYEQYF. Supplemented by reference TRBV11-2 and TRBJ2-7, the full variable domain reads EAGVAQSPRYKIIEKRQSVAFWCNPISGHATLYWYQQILGQGPKLLIQFQNNGVVDDSQLPKDRFSAERLKGVDSTLKIQPAKLEDSAVYLCASSFRQTGLGYEQYFGPGTRLTVT.